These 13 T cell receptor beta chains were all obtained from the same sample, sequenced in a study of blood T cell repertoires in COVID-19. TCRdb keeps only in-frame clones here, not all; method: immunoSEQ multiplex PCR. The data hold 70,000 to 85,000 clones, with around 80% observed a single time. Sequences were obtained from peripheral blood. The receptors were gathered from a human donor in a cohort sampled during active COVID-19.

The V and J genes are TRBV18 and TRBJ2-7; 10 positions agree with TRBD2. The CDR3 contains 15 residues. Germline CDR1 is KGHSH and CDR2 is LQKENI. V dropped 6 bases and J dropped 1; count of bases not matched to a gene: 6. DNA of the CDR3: TGTGCCAGCTCCCCTTTAGCGGGGGGTTCCTACGAGCAGTACTTC. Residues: CASSPLAGGSYEQYF.

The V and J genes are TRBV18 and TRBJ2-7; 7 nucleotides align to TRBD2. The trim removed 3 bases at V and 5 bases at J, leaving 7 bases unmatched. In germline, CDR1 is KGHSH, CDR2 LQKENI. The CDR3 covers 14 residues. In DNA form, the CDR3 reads TGTGCCAGCTCACCGTCCCCCCGGGGGGACGAGCAGTACTTC. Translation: CASSPSPRGDEQYF.

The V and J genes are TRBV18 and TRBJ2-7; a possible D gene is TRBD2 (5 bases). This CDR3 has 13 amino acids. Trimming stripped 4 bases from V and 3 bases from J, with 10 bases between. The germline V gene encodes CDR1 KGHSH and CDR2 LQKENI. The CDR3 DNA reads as TGTGCCAGCTCACAGGGCCGGGACTACGAGCAGTACTTC. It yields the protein CASSQGRDYEQYF.

The CDR3 is CASSQHRELSPLHF. The CDR3 coding sequence is TGTGCCAGCAGCCAGCACAGGGAGCTCTCACCCCTCCACTTT. This sequence joins TRBV4-2 and TRBJ1-6; D perhaps matches TRBD1 (6 bases). The CDR3 runs 14 residues. V lost 3 bases and J 10 bases, leaving 13 bases between the germline ends. Germline loops: CDR1 LGHNA, CDR2 YNFKEQ.

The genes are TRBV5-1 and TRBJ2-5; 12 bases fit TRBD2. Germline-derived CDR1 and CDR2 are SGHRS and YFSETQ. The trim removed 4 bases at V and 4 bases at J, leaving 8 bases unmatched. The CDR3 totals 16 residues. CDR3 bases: TGCGCCAGCAGCGGGGGCCTGACTAGCGGGGGAGAGACCCAGTACTTC. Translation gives CASSGGLTSGGETQYF.

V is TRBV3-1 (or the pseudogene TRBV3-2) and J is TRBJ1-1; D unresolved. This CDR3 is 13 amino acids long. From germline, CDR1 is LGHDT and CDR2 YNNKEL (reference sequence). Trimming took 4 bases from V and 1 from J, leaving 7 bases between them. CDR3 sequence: CASSLVRNTEAFF. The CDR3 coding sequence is TGTGCCAGCAGCCTCGTCAGGAACACTGAAGCTTTCTTT.

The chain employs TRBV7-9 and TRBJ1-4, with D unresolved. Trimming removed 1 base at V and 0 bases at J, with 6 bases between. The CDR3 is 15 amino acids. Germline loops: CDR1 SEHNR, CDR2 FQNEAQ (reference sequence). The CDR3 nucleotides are TGTGCCAGCAGCTTAGTCGGGGCAACTAATGAAAAACTGTTTTTT. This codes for CASSLVGATNEKLFF.

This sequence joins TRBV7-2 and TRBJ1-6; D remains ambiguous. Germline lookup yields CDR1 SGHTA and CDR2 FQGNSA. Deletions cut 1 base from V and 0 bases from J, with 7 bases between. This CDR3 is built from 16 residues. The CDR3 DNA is TGTGCCAGCAGCTTAGTATTGGCCTCCTATAATTCACCCCTCCACTTT. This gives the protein CASSLVLASYNSPLHF.

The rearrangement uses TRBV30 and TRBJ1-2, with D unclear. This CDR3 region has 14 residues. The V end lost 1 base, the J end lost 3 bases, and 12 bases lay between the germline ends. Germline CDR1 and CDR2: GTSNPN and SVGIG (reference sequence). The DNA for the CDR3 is TGTGCCTGGAGTGGGATCGGGAGGCACTATGGCTACACCTTC. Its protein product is CAWSGIGRHYGYTF. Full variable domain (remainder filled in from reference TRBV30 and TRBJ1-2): SQTIHQWPATLVQPVGSPLSLECTVEGTSNPNLYWYRQAAGRGLQLLFYSVGIGQISSEVPQNLSASRPQDRQFILSSKKLLLSDSGFYLCAWSGIGRHYGYTFGSGTRLTVV.

CDR3 in amino acids: CASSARTGTGTDTQYF. CDR3 DNA sequence: TGTGCCAGCAGTGCCAGGACAGGGACAGGCACAGATACGCAGTATTTT. The chain is built from TRBV6-4 and TRBJ2-3, with 8 bases lining up with TRBD1. J lost 1 base, V lost 4 bases, and 7 bases had no gene match. The CDR3 length is 16 residues. Germline V gives CDR1 MRHNA, CDR2 SNTAGT.

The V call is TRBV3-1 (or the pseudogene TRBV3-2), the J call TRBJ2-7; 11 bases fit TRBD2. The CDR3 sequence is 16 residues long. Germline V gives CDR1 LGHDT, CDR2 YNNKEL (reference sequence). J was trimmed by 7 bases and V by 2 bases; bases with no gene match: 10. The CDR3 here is CASSQRLAGGLREQYF. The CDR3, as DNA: TGTGCCAGCAGCCAAAGGCTAGCGGGGGGCCTACGAGAGCAGTACTTC.

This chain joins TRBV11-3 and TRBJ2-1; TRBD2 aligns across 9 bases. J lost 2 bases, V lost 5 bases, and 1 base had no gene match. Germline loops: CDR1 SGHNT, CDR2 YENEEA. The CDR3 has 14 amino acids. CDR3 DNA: TGTGCCAGCAGCCGCGGGGGGGCCTACAATGAGCAGTTCTTC. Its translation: CASSRGGAYNEQFF.

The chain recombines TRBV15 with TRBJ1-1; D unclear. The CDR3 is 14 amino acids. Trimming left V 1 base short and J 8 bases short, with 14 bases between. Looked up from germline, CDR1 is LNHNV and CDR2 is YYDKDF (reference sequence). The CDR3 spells CATSRAKNSLEAFF. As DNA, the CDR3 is TGTGCCACCAGCAGAGCCAAGAACAGCTTAGAAGCTTTCTTT.